The next 22 T cell receptor beta chains were all read from a single sample in a study of PD-L1 blockade in urothelial cancer. Sequenced by immunoSEQ multiplex PCR; TCRdb stores in-frame clones only, minus some. This table holds roughly 62,000 clones, roughly 82% found once. The sequences come from PBMCs, collected around atezolizumab (anti-PD-L1) treatment. Every receptor here comes from a man in his sixties or seventies with urothelial cancer.

J is TRBJ2-1 and V is TRBV7-2; TRBD2 aligns across 15 bases. CDR3 size: 18 residues. Germline V CDR1 and CDR2: SGHTA, FQGNSA. The V gene end was trimmed by 1 base and the J gene end by 8 bases; junction bases not matched to a gene: 9. The CDR3 sequence: CASSLVRRTSGRVDEQFF. In DNA, the CDR3 is TGTGCCAGCAGCTTAGTGCGGCGGACTAGCGGGAGGGTTGATGAGCAGTTCTTC.

This chain links TRBV19 with TRBJ2-5; D gene uncertain. CDR1 and CDR2 (germline): LNHDA, SQIVND (reference sequence). V lost 1 base to trimming and J lost 5 bases, with 11 bases between them. The length of the CDR3 is 14 residues. DNA for the CDR3: TGTGCCAGTAGTATAGCGTGGCAGGTGGAGACCCAGTACTTC. Protein product: CASSIAWQVETQYF.

The gene calls are TRBV6-1 and TRBJ1-3; D remains ambiguous. V was pared by 2 bases and J by 0 bases, with 8 bases between. Germline V gene lookup returns CDR1 MNHNS and CDR2 SASEGT. The CDR3 runs 15 residues. The CDR3 DNA reads as TGTGCCAGCAGTGAATTCCTGAGCTCTGGAAACACCATATATTTT. This gives the protein CASSEFLSSGNTIYF.

This clone was detected once. The V gene is TRBV2, the J gene TRBJ2-1; 7 bases agree with TRBD2. From germline, CDR1 is SNHLY and CDR2 FYNNEI. The CDR3 length is 13 residues. The trim removed 7 bases at V and 4 bases at J, leaving 4 bases unmatched. Here the CDR3 DNA reads TGTGCCAGCAAGGCTAGCGGTTACAATGAGCAGTTCTTC. Its translation is CASKASGYNEQFF.

The chain couples TRBV19 to TRBJ1-1, with 8 bases that match TRBD1. Germline V gives CDR1 LNHDA, CDR2 SQIVND (reference sequence). Trimming cost V 7 bases and J 2 bases; bases outside gene matches: 15. The CDR3 has 17 amino acids. The CDR3 region has the DNA TGTGCCAGTAAGGGGGCAGGGGGCCTTTTATATAACACTGAAGCTTTCTTT. It is translated as CASKGAGGLLYNTEAFF. The full variable domain, in which reference TRBV19 and TRBJ1-1 provide the parts outside the CDR3, is DGGITQSPKYLFRKEGQNVTLSCEQNLNHDAMYWYRQDPGQGLRLIYYSQIVNDFQKGDIAEGYSVSREKKESFPLTVTSAQKNPTAFYLCASKGAGGLLYNTEAFFGQGTRLTVV.

The chain recombines TRBV5-1 with TRBJ1-2; the D gene is possibly TRBD1 (5 bases). Trimming removed 3 bases at V and 5 bases at J, with 17 bases between. This CDR3 contains 15 residues. The V gene's germline CDR1 is SGHRS and CDR2 YFSETQ. In DNA form, the CDR3 reads TGCGCCAGCAGCTCTTACCCGACAGAAAATTATGGCTACACCTTC. It translates to CASSSYPTENYGYTF.

The J gene is TRBJ2-7, the V gene TRBV18, with a weak D call TRBD2 (5 bases). The CDR3 length is 15 residues. With 4 bases removed from V and 3 bases from J, the gap between germline ends came to 16 bases. In germline, CDR1 is KGHSH, CDR2 LQKENI. The CDR3 region has the DNA TGTGCCAGCTCACAAAGCGGTGATATCAACTACGAGCAGTACTTC. Its translation is CASSQSGDINYEQYF.

This chain links TRBV27 with TRBJ2-1; 11 bases match TRBD2. Trimming at V came to 6 bases and at J to 8 bases, leaving 12 bases not matched to a gene. Germline assignment: CDR1 MNHEY and CDR2 SMNVEV (reference sequence). There are 16 residues in the CDR3. The CDR3 DNA is TGTGCCAGCAGCTTTAGCGGGAGGGCCGTTTGGGATGAGCAGTTCTTC. It encodes CASSFSGRAVWDEQFF.

This clone showed up just a few times. The V call is TRBV2, the J call TRBJ1-4; TRBD1 aligns across 8 bases. Germline lookup yields CDR1 SNHLY and CDR2 FYNNEI. V was pared by 5 bases and J by 4 bases, with 3 bases of the junction left unmatched. This CDR3 is built from 14 residues. The CDR3 sequence: CASSYRGDNEKLFF. The CDR3 nucleotides are TGTGCCAGCAGTTACAGGGGGGATAATGAAAAACTGTTTTTT.

This chain links TRBV9 with TRBJ2-3; TRBD2 matches at 9 bases. Germline CDR1 is SGDLS and CDR2 is YYNGEE. With 3 bases clipped from V and 3 bases from J, the junction kept 8 bases outside the gene matches. The CDR3 contains 16 residues. The CDR3 loop reads CASSELSGRLTDTQYF. The CDR3 DNA is TGTGCCAGCAGCGAGCTTAGCGGGAGATTGACAGATACGCAGTATTTT.

The chain joins TRBV18 to TRBJ2-7, with D tentatively TRBD1 (7 bases). The germline V gene has CDR1 KGHSH and CDR2 LQKENI. The V gene lost 3 bases and the J gene lost 4 bases, with 16 bases spanning the gap. The CDR3 is 15 amino acids. The CDR3 sequence is CASSPQEGAWYEQYF. The CDR3 nucleotides read TGTGCCAGCTCACCTCAGGAGGGGGCTTGGTACGAGCAGTACTTC.

The chain employs TRBV5-1 and TRBJ1-2; 9 bases match TRBD1. Germline V lookup: CDR1 SGHRS, CDR2 YFSETQ. This CDR3 is built from 14 residues. Trimming cost V 4 bases and J 8 bases; bases outside gene matches: 9. CDR3 sequence (DNA): TGCGCCAGCAGCCCCCGGGACAGGGAGGGCGGCTACACCTTC. Amino acids: CASSPRDREGGYTF.

The rearrangement uses TRBV5-4 and TRBJ2-2; D is possibly TRBD1 (6 bases). Germline V gene lookup returns CDR1 SGHNT and CDR2 YYREEE (reference sequence). The CDR3 has 15 residues. The germline V and J ends were trimmed by 3 bases and 6 bases, with 15 bases remaining between them. The CDR3 coding sequence is TGTGCCAGCAGCTCCGGGACATTAGGGGCCGGGGAGCTGTTTTTT. This sequence encodes CASSSGTLGAGELFF.

The genes are TRBV7-8 and TRBJ1-1, with TRBD1 matching over 9 bases. Germline CDR1 reads SGHVS; CDR2 reads FQNEAQ. The CDR3 length is 15 residues. With 5 bases clipped from V and 5 bases from J, the junction kept 9 bases outside the gene matches. The CDR3 DNA sequence: TGTGCCAGCAGCACCAGGACAGGGGACAGAACTGAAGCTTTCTTT. Translating it yields CASSTRTGDRTEAFF. Filled out from reference TRBV7-8 and TRBJ1-1, the complete variable domain reads GAGVSQSPRYKVAKRGQDVALRCDPISGHVSLFWYQQALGQGPEFLTYFQNEAQLDKSGLPSDRFFAERPEGSVSTLKIQRTQQEDSAVYLCASSTRTGDRTEAFFGQGTRLTVV.

This chain uses TRBV4-1 with TRBJ1-6, with D possibly being TRBD1 (6 bases). V lost 0 bases and J 10 bases, leaving 13 bases between the germline ends. Germline CDR1 is MGHRA and CDR2 is YSYEKL. The CDR3 totals 15 residues. The CDR3: CASSQDYRVGSPLHF. The CDR3 bases are TGCGCCAGCAGCCAAGATTACAGGGTGGGCTCACCCCTCCACTTT.

The V and J genes are TRBV5-4 and TRBJ2-2; D is perhaps TRBD2 (6 bases). The CDR3 has 16 amino acids. Germline V CDR1 and CDR2: SGHNT, YYREEE (reference sequence). V lost 4 bases and J 4 bases, leaving 17 bases between the germline ends. The DNA of the CDR3 is TGTGCCAGCAGCCCGGGACCCGGGAGTGTCACCGGGGAGCTGTTTTTT. This sequence encodes CASSPGPGSVTGELFF.

The J gene is TRBJ2-7, the V gene TRBV6-5, with a tentative D call TRBD2 (5 bases). The V end lost 5 bases, the J end lost 7 bases, and 9 bases lay between the germline ends. This CDR3 region has 11 residues. Germline CDR1 reads MNHEY; CDR2 reads SVGAGI. This CDR3 is CASSHAGEQYF. The CDR3 bases are TGTGCCAGCAGTCACGCGGGTGAGCAGTACTTC.

The chain carries TRBV6-1 and TRBJ2-1, with 14 bases that match TRBD2. After removal of 7 bases from V and 8 bases from J, the junction contained 7 bases not matched to a gene. CDR1 is MNHNS, CDR2 SASEGT, per germline. The CDR3 sequence is 15 residues long. The chain's CDR3 is CASTKGTSGSYEQFF. The CDR3, as DNA: TGTGCCAGCACTAAAGGGACTAGCGGGAGCTATGAGCAGTTCTTC.

This chain uses TRBV30 with TRBJ1-1, with TRBD1 matching over 8 bases. The CDR3 has 14 amino acids. V dropped 5 bases and J dropped 4; count of bases not matched to a gene: 9. CDR1 and CDR2 (germline): GTSNPN, SVGIG (reference sequence). The CDR3 reads CAWAPQGAVTEAFF. CDR3 in DNA: TGTGCCTGGGCTCCTCAGGGGGCGGTCACTGAAGCTTTCTTT.

This chain uses TRBV7-8 with TRBJ2-3, with 8 bases that match TRBD2. The CDR3 length is 14 residues. The ends lost 5 bases at V and 5 bases at J; junction bases unmatched: 6. The germline V gene encodes CDR1 SGHVS and CDR2 FQNEAQ. Written as DNA, the CDR3 is TGTGCCAGCAGCCTTACCGCGGGAGGAGATACGCAGTATTTT. Translating gives CASSLTAGGDTQYF.

Written as DNA, the CDR3 is TGCGCCAGCAGCCCCGCCGGACAGGGGGTTTCCGATGAGCAGTTCTTC. This gives the protein CASSPAGQGVSDEQFF. The chain combines TRBV5-1 with TRBJ2-1; 10 nucleotides line up with TRBD1. V was pared by 4 bases and J by 8 bases, with 12 bases of the junction left unmatched. This CDR3 has 16 amino acids. Germline-derived CDR1 and CDR2 are SGHRS and YFSETQ.

The rearrangement uses TRBV4-1 and TRBJ2-7, with 12 bases identical to TRBD1. The length of the CDR3 is 15 residues. Unmatched junction bases numbered 3, after V lost 2 bases and J lost 4 bases. In germline, CDR1 is MGHRA, CDR2 YSYEKL. CDR3 region: CASSQPGQGAYEQYF. The DNA of the CDR3 is TGCGCCAGCAGCCAACCGGGACAGGGGGCGTACGAGCAGTACTTC.